This T cell receptor beta chain originates from a study of blood T cell repertoires in COVID-19. Overall study: Some COVID-19 samples were acute and others convalescent; all came from the United States, Italy and Spain. T cells, B-cell-depleted T cells, or PBMCs supplied cDNA or gDNA.

The CDR3 spans 15 residues. V was trimmed by 5 bases and J by 1 base, leaving 12 bases between them. CDR1 and CDR2 (germline): SGHRS, YFSETQ. In the original processing: Counts of nucleated cells, estimated from reference gene primer amplification, were obtained. The assay was immunoSEQ multiplex PCR, and TCRdb's table has in-frame clones only and misses some. V and J calls and clone size follow that table, whereas D and trimming were derived from the DNA. The sample carries about 130,000 clones, about 83% recorded once. The table lists this clone with a few counts. Material: peripheral blood. The source is a man aged 35 to 55 with active or convalescent COVID-19. J is TRBJ2-2 and V is TRBV5-1; the D gene is possibly TRBD1 (5 bases). The CDR3 loop is CASRPLDRNTGELFF. The CDR3 nucleotides are TGCGCCAGCAGGCCCCTCGACAGGAACACCGGGGAGCTGTTTTTT. The whole variable domain, remainder taken from reference TRBV5-1 and TRBJ2-2, is KAGVTQTPRYLIKTRGQQVTLSCSPISGHRSVSWYQQTPGQGLQFLFEYFSETQRNKGNFPGRFSGRQFSNSRSEMNVSTLELGDSALYLCASRPLDRNTGELFFGEGSRLTVL.